The present T cell receptor (beta chain) was sequenced within a study of OX40 agonist ivuxolimab in advanced cancers. The overall study: Partial responses were achieved by three patients, of whom one had hepatocellular carcinoma and two had cutaneous melanoma.

Details on this clone: Its antigen is still unknown.

TCRdb's copy holds only in-frame clones and misses some; the assay was immunoSEQ multiplex PCR. The sample lists roughly 75,000 clones; roughly 90% were seen once. Study observations and caveats: Expanded peripheral T-cell antigen specificity went undetermined. Expansion of clones was among the lowest in partial responders at 0.1-3.0 mg/kg.

Trimming took 1 base from V and 5 from J, leaving 14 bases between them. Germline V lookup: CDR1 GTSNPN, CDR2 SVGIG (reference sequence). The CDR3 is 15 amino acids. The V gene is TRBV30, the J gene TRBJ1-4; D uncertain. The source of this sequence is an adult with an advanced solid tumor such as melanoma, head and neck, liver or kidney cancer. Specimen: CD4+ or CD8+ T cells sorted from blood, collected in a trial of the OX40 agonist ivuxolimab. The CDR3 DNA sequence: TGTGCCTGGAGTGCTCAGAGGTGGAGGAATGAAAAACTGTTTTTT. It specifies CAWSAQRWRNEKLFF. Combining the CDR3 with reference TRBV30 and TRBJ1-4 gives the whole variable domain SQTIHQWPATLVQPVGSPLSLECTVEGTSNPNLYWYRQAAGRGLQLLFYSVGIGQISSEVPQNLSASRPQDRQFILSSKKLLLSDSGFYLCAWSAQRWRNEKLFFGSGTQLSVL.